This T cell receptor (beta chain) was recorded in a study of cytomegalovirus exposure and HLA in healthy donors. Findings and limits, study-wide: Within an earlier analysis, most TCR beta V segments proved productive either about 90% or about 30% of the time. After further analysis at a later stage, under 20,000 TCR beta sequences were associated with HLA alleles at 0.05 false discovery rate.

Primers for the PCR totalled 60 Vbeta and 13 Jbeta. Per the original data handling: Later work found approximately 80 million unique TCR beta chains, with around 10 million shared. Clones were sequenced by immunoSEQ multiplex PCR, and TCRdb holds only the in-frame ones, with some missing. Clone size and the V and J calls come from that table; the DNA yielded D and trimming. The profile shows over 110,000 clones, more than 75% of them singletons. Turning to this clone: What it binds is unknown.

V shed 4 bases, J shed 4 bases, and the junction held 4 bases outside the gene matches. CDR1 is SGHTA and CDR2 is FQGNSA in the germline V gene. The CDR3 consists of 14 residues. This sequence was found in a female donor in good health and CMV-seronegative. V is TRBV7-2 and J is TRBJ1-3; 7 nucleotides match TRBD1. The source material was PBMCs. The CDR3 protein is CASSSLGGGNTIYF. The CDR3 region has the DNA TGTGCCAGCAGCTCCCTAGGGGGCGGAAACACCATATATTTT.